One sample yielded the 11 T cell receptor beta chains listed below, sequenced in a study of blood T cell repertoires in COVID-19. Only in-frame clones appear in the TCRdb table, and some are missing; sequencing was by immunoSEQ multiplex PCR. The sample contains a few hundred thousand clones, around nine tenths of which appear only once. Material: PBMCs or T cells enriched from blood (not recorded which). All receptors come from a woman in her thirties who had recovered from COVID-19.

The genes are TRBV28 and TRBJ1-5; D unresolved. There are 14 residues in the CDR3. The germline gives CDR1 MDHEN, CDR2 SYDVKM. The V end was cut by 3 bases, the J end by 0 bases, with 6 bases between. CDR3 sequence: CASSFRASNQPQHF. The CDR3 nucleotides read TGTGCCAGCAGTTTTCGAGCTAGCAATCAGCCCCAGCATTTT.

The chain has TRBV19 and TRBJ2-1; TRBD2 matches 8 bases. Germline V CDR1 and CDR2: LNHDA, SQIVND (reference sequence). The CDR3 covers 16 residues. The ends lost 3 bases at V and 1 base at J; junction bases unmatched: 5. The CDR3 DNA reads as TGTGCCAGTAGTATGTCCGGCGGGAGGTCCTACAATGAGCAGTTCTTC. This translates into CASSMSGGRSYNEQFF.

CDR3 protein: CASSLDPMGAGEETQYF. The CDR3 bases are TGCGCCAGCAGCTTGGATCCCATGGGAGCGGGGGAAGAGACCCAGTACTTC. V and J are TRBV5-1 and TRBJ2-5; 8 nucleotides line up with TRBD2. CDR1 is SGHRS and CDR2 is YFSETQ in the germline V gene. J lost 3 bases, V lost 0 bases, and 10 bases had no gene match. The CDR3 contains 17 residues.

The V call is TRBV7-4, the J call TRBJ2-5; D is ambiguous. The CDR3 runs to 13 residues. V gave up 1 base and J gave up 3 bases, with 6 bases separating them. Germline V gene sequence: CDR1 SGHVT, CDR2 SQSDAQ. Here the CDR3 reads CASSLVREETQYF. The CDR3 nucleotides are TGTGCCAGCAGCTTAGTTCGCGAAGAGACCCAGTACTTC. The full variable domain, with the rest looked up from reference TRBV7-4 and TRBJ2-5, is GAGVSQSPRYKVAKRGRDVALRCDSISGHVTLYWYRQTLGQGSEVLTYSQSDAQRDKSGRPSGRFSAERPERSVSTLKIQRTEQGDSAVYLCASSLVREETQYFGPGTRLLVL.

V is TRBV29-1 and J is TRBJ2-1; 8 nucleotides align to TRBD1. The CDR3 consists of 16 residues. With 0 bases clipped from V and 0 bases from J, the junction kept 4 bases outside the gene matches. The germline gives CDR1 SQVTM, CDR2 ANQGSEA. Written as DNA, the CDR3 is TGCAGCGTTGAAGACAGGGGGCATTCCTCCTACAATGAGCAGTTCTTC. Amino acid sequence: CSVEDRGHSSYNEQFF.

The chain employs TRBV2 and TRBJ2-3; 13 bases are a match to TRBD2. V lost 6 bases to trimming and J lost 4 bases; unmatched junction nucleotides: 1. The CDR3 sequence is 14 residues long. From germline, CDR1 is SNHLY and CDR2 FYNNEI. CDR3 in amino acids: CASRLAGGPDTQYF. In nucleotides, the CDR3 is TGTGCCAGCAGACTAGCGGGGGGGCCAGATACGCAGTATTTT.

The V gene is TRBV24-1, the J gene TRBJ1-2, with a weak D call TRBD1 (5 bases). V lost 7 bases, J lost 6 bases, and 14 bases lay in between. Germline V gene data show CDR1 as KGHDR and CDR2 as SFDVKD. CDR3 size: 13 residues. CDR3 DNA sequence: TGTGCCACCAGGGCAGGCGGGGGGGATGGCTACACCTTC. It yields the protein CATRAGGGDGYTF.

CDR3 coding DNA: TGTGCCACCAGTGACAATAACTATGGCTACACCTTC. Translating it yields CATSDNNYGYTF. The chain employs TRBV24-1 and TRBJ1-2; D is ambiguous. The CDR3 is 12 amino acids. Trimming stripped 4 bases from V and 1 base from J, with 3 bases between. Germline V gene sequence: CDR1 KGHDR, CDR2 SFDVKD.

This clone was seen only once. The genes are TRBV25-1 and TRBJ2-7, with TRBD1 identical over 7 bases. The J segment lost 0 bases and the V segment lost 2 bases, leaving 7 bases of the junction unmatched. This CDR3 is 16 amino acids long. Germline CDR1 and CDR2: MGHDK and SYGVNS. CDR3 in DNA: TGTGCCAGCAGTGAACGAATGACAGGGAGCTCCTACGAGCAGTACTTC. As protein: CASSERMTGSSYEQYF.

The chain recombines TRBV30 with TRBJ1-1, with unresolved D. Trimming removed 2 bases at V and 5 bases at J, with 12 bases between. The CDR3 consists of 13 residues. Per the germline V gene, CDR1 is GTSNPN and CDR2 is SVGIG (reference sequence). CDR3 loop: CAWSRGRWTEAFF. The CDR3 bases are TGTGCCTGGAGTCGAGGGAGATGGACTGAAGCTTTCTTT.

This chain uses TRBV4-1 with TRBJ2-7, with a weak D call TRBD2 (6 bases). CDR1 MGHRA and CDR2 YSYEKL come from the germline V gene. This CDR3 is 14 amino acids long. Trimming stripped 4 bases from V and 1 base from J, with 11 bases between. CDR3 protein: CASSLPGGSYEQYF. As DNA, the CDR3 is TGCGCCAGCAGCCTACCAGGAGGGTCCTACGAGCAGTACTTC.